These T cell receptor beta chains were read from a single sample in a study of shared clonotypes between healthy human individuals. The repertoire was sequenced with immunoSEQ multiplex PCR; TCRdb's copy has only in-frame clones and lacks some. Of 600,000 to 700,000 clones in the sample, approximately 73% were seen once. Material for sequencing was memory CD4+ T cells sorted from blood. The receptors come from a woman younger than 45 in good health. CDR3s leave out the opening cysteine and the closing phenylalanine or tryptophan.

>TRBV9|TRBJ2-7|14
ASMGLAGGTTYEQY
>TRBV11-2|TRBJ2-7|11
ASSLVDLGEQY
>TRBV7-2|TRBJ2-7|13
ASSPAPRQSYEQY
>TRBV6-6|TRBJ1-5|13
ASSGSRGGNQPQH
>TRBV5-1|TRBJ2-5|10
ASRLGVETQY
>TRBV18|TRBJ2-1|14
ASSPLLAGAVNEQF
>TRBV5-1|TRBJ2-7|15
ASSVRSGTGAQGEQY
>TRBV2|TRBJ2-1|12
ASSVVRLNNEQF
>TRBV10-3|TRBJ2-3|12
AISGGGIWDTQY
>TRBV29-1|TRBJ2-3|11
SVAGASTDTQY
>TRBV30|TRBJ1-2|10
ALFREGRGYT
>TRBV5-1|TRBJ2-1|15
ASSLEIWREGGNEQF
>TRBV2|TRBJ1-2|9
ASSEWSGYT
>TRBV6-1|TRBJ2-7|13
ASKRPGSSSYEQY
>TRBV28|TRBJ2-5|15
ASSLGKQGGFRETQY
>TRBV5-1|TRBJ2-1|12
ASSGTSPYNEQF